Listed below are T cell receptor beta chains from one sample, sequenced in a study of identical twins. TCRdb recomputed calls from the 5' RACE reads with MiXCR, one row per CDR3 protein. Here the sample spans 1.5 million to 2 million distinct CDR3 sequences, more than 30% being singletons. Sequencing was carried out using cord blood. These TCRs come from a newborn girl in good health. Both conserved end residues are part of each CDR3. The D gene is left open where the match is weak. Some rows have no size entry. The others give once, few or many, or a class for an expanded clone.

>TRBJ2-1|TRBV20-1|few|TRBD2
CSAISGTSGGYEQFF
TGCAGTGCCATATCCGGGACTAGCGGGGGATATGAGCAGTTCTTC
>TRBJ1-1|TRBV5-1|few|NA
CASRRGATEAFF
TGCGCCAGCAGACGGGGGGCCACTGAAGCTTTCTTT
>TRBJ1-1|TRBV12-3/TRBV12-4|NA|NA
CASSFWVPGQEAFF
TGTGCCAGCAGTTTTTGGGTCCCGGGACAAGAAGCTTTCTTT
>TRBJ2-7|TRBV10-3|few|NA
CAVLQDSYEQYF
TGTGCCGTACTACAGGACTCCTACGAGCAGTACTTC
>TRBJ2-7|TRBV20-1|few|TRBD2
CSARGAPGLAEVYEQYF
TGCAGTGCTAGAGGGGCCCCAGGACTAGCGGAGGTATACGAGCAGTACTTC
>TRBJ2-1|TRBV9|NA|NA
CASSVGGGHNYEQFF
TGTGCCAGCAGCGTAGGTGGGGGCCATAACTATGAGCAGTTCTTC
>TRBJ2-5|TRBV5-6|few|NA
CASSFLGGPETQYF
TGTGCCAGCAGCTTTCTCGGGGGGCCAGAGACCCAGTACTTC
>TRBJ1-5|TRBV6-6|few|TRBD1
CASSTTGRKTQPQHF
TGTGCCAGCAGTACGACAGGGCGGAAAACTCAGCCCCAGCATTTT
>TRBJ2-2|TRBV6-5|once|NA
CASSYRGTRELFF
TGTGCCAGCAGTTATCGGGGGACAAGGGAGCTGTTTTTT
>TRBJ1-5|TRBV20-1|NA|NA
CSARKTGMRANQPQHF
TGCAGTGCTAGAAAAACAGGGATGAGGGCAAATCAGCCCCAGCATTTT
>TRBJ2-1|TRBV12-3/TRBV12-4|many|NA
CASRSGQYYNEQFF
TGTGCCAGCAGGTCCGGGCAATACTACAATGAGCAGTTCTTC
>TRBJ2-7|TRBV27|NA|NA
CASSSSRSGQYF
TGTGCCAGCAGTTCGAGCAGGTCGGGGCAGTACTTC
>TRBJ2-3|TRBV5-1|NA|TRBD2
CASRGSGDRTDTQYF
TGCGCCAGCAGGGGTAGCGGGGACCGCACAGATACGCAGTATTTT
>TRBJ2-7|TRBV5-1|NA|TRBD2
CASSSGGSPYGEQYF
TGCGCCAGCAGCTCGGGGGGGTCCCCCTATGGGGAGCAGTACTTC
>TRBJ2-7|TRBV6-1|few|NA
CASYSILRQRNTYEQYF
TGTGCCAGCTATTCTATACTTCGACAGCGAAATACCTACGAGCAGTACTTC
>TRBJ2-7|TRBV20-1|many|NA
CSARDKRGYEQYF
TGCAGTGCTAGAGATAAACGGGGCTACGAGCAGTACTTC
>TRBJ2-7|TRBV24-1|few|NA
CATSDGRGRDKQYF
TGTGCCACCAGTGATGGCAGAGGACGCGACAAGCAGTACTTC
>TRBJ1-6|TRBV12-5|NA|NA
CASGLPDSDNSPLHF
TGTGCTAGTGGTTTACCCGACAGCGATAATTCACCCCTCCACTTT
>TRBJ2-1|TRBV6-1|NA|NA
CASRLDYNEQFF
TGTGCCAGCCGACTAGACTACAATGAGCAGTTCTTC
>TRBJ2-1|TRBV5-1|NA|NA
CASRGKSLAAPVNEQFF
TGCGCCAGCCGGGGTAAGAGTTTGGCGGCTCCTGTCAATGAGCAGTTCTTC
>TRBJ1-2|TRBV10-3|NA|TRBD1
CAISDGGQANNGYTF
TGTGCCATCAGTGACGGCGGACAGGCGAACAATGGCTACACCTTC
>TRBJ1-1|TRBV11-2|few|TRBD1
CASSNNRGDTEAFF
TGTGCCAGCAGCAATAACAGGGGGGACACTGAAGCTTTCTTT
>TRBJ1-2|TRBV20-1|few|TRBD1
CSAREGTGGYGYTF
TGCAGTGCTAGAGAAGGGACAGGGGGCTATGGCTACACCTTC
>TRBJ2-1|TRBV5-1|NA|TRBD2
CASSFLAGVTNEQFF
TGCGCCAGCAGCTTTCTAGCGGGAGTAACGAATGAGCAGTTCTTC
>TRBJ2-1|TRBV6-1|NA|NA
CASSESPTDEQFF
TGTGCCAGCAGTGAGAGCCCGACCGATGAGCAGTTCTTC
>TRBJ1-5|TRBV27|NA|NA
CASSPDSHQPQHF
TGTGCCAGCAGCCCGGACAGTCACCAGCCCCAGCATTTT
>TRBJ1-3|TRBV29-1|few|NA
CSVRSGNTIYF
TGCAGCGTTAGGTCTGGAAACACCATATATTTT
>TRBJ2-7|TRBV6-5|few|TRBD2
CASSRLAGFNEQYF
TGTGCCAGCAGTAGACTAGCGGGGTTCAATGAGCAGTACTTC
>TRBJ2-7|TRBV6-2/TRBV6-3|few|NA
CASGTRGGPYEQYF
TGTGCCAGCGGAACTAGGGGGGGGCCCTACGAGCAGTACTTC
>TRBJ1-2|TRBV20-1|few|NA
CSARVTYYGYTF
TGCAGTGCTAGAGTTACGTACTATGGCTACACCTTC
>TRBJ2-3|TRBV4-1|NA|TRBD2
CASSQVLLAGGDTQYF
TGCGCCAGCAGCCAAGTACTACTAGCGGGGGGAGATACGCAGTATTTT
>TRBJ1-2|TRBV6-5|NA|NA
CASSYSGLEGYTF
TGTGCCAGCAGTTACTCTGGCCTGGAGGGCTACACCTTC
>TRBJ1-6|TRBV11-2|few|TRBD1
CASSSPRTGGSSYNSPLHF
TGTGCCAGCAGCTCACCACGGACAGGGGGCAGCTCCTATAATTCACCCCTCCACTTT
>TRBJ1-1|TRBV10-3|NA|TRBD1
CAISVTGGLFEAFF
TGTGCCATCAGTGTAACAGGGGGCCTATTCGAAGCTTTCTTT
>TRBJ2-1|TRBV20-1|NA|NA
CSASLLADNEQFF
TGCAGTGCTTCCTTACTGGCGGACAATGAGCAGTTCTTC
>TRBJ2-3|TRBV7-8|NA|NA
CASRIFSTDSASTDTQYF
TGTGCCAGCAGGATTTTCTCGACTGACAGTGCTAGCACAGATACGCAGTATTTT
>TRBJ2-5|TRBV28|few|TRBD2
CASRQGLATGQYF
TGTGCCAGCAGGCAAGGACTAGCGACAGGGCAGTACTTC
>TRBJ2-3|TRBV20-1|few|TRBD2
CSARDPLFRGGSDTQYF
TGCAGTGCTAGAGATCCGCTCTTCCGGGGGGGCTCAGATACGCAGTATTTT
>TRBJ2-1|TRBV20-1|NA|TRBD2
CSALKLGTSGSYNEQFF
TGCAGTGCTCTAAAACTTGGGACTAGCGGATCCTACAATGAGCAGTTCTTC
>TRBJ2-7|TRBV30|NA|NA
CAWIGGVINEQYF
TGTGCCTGGATTGGAGGGGTTATCAACGAGCAGTACTTC
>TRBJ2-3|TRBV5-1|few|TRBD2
CASRAGDGDTQYF
TGCGCCAGTAGAGCGGGAGATGGAGATACGCAGTATTTT
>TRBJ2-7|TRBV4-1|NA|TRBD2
CASSQDYVWLAGASSYEQYF
TGCGCCAGCAGCCAAGATTATGTATGGCTAGCGGGGGCGTCCTCCTACGAGCAGTACTTC
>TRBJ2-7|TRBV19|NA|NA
CASSIGQLYEQYF
TGTGCCAGTAGTATCGGACAGCTCTACGAGCAGTACTTC
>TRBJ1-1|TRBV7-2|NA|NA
CASKTSRSRVNTEAFF
TGTGCCAGCAAGACGTCCCGGAGTAGGGTAAACACTGAAGCTTTCTTT
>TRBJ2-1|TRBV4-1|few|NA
CASSRESTPAGYNEQFF
TGCGCCAGCAGCCGGGAAAGTACCCCGGCGGGGTACAATGAGCAGTTCTTC
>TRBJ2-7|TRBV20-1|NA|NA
CSARDGLSRDEQYF
TGCAGTGCTAGAGATGGCCTATCCCGGGACGAGCAGTACTTC
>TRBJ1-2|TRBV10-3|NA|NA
CAISRDSGDYGYTF
TGTGCCATCAGCCGGGACTCCGGGGACTATGGCTACACCTTC
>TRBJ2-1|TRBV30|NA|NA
CAWTDYNEQFF
TGTGCCTGGACAGACTACAATGAGCAGTTCTTC
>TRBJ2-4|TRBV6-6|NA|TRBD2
CASSYSFGRAPKNIQYF
TGTGCCAGCAGTTACTCTTTCGGGAGGGCCCCCAAAAACATTCAGTACTTC